The following is a T cell receptor beta chain sequence with its context. The CDR3 totals 14 residues. CDR1 and CDR2 (germline): SNHLY, FYNNEI. V was clipped by 6 bases and J by 8 bases; unmatched bases: 11. This sample was included in a study of control samples from healthy donors and cancer patients. Generated by immunoSEQ multiplex PCR, the TCRdb table keeps only in-frame clones and is missing some. The sample has 150,000 or so clones, around 96% seen once; the top ten hold approximately 5.5%. The V call is TRBV2, the J call TRBJ1-2, with 8 bases fitting TRBD1. This sequence was found in a man aged 35 to 55 in good health. The source material was blood. The CDR3 reads CASRLTTGEGGYTF. CDR3 nucleotide sequence: TGTGCCAGCAGGTTAACGACAGGGGAGGGAGGCTACACCTTC. Based on the CDR3 plus reference TRBV2 and TRBJ1-2, the full variable domain is EPEVTQTPSHQVTQMGQEVILRCVPISNHLYFYWYRQILGQKVEFLVSFYNNEISEKSEIFDDQFSVERPDGSNFTLKIRSTKLEDSAMYFCASRLTTGEGGYTFGSGTRLTVV.